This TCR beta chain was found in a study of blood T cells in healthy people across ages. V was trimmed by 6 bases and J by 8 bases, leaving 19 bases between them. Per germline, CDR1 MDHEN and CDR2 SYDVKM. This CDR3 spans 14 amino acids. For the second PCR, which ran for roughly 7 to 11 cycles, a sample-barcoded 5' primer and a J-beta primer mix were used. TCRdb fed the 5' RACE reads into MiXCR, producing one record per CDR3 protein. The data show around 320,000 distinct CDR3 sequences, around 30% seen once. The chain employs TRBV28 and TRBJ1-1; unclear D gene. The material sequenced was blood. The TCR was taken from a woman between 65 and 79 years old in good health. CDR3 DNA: TGTGCCAGCAGCACACCGGCGGGGTCGGGGGAAGCTTTCTTT. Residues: CASSTPAGSGEAFF.